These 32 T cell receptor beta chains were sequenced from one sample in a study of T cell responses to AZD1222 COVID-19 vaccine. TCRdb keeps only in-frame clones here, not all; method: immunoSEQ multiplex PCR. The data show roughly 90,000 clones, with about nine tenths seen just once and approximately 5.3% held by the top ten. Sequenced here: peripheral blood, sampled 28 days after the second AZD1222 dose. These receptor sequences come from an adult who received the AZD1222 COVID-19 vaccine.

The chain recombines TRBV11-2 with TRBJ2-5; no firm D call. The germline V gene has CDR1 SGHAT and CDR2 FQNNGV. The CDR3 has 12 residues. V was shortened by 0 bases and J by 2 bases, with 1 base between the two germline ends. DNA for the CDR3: TGTGCCAGCAGCTTAGAGCAAGAGACCCAGTACTTC. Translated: CASSLEQETQYF.

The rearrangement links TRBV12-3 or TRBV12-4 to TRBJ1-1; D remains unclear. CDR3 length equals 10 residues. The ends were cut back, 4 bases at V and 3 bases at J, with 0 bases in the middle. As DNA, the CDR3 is TGTGCCAGCAGTTACACTGAAGCTTTCTTT. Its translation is CASSYTEAFF.

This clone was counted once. The CDR3 sequence: CASSLVPTTGHSSYEQYF. CDR3 DNA: TGTGCCAGCAGCTTGGTACCCACCACGGGACACAGCTCCTACGAGCAGTACTTC. This chain connects TRBV5-5 to TRBJ2-7; D might be TRBD1 (6 bases). CDR1 and CDR2 (germline): SGHKS, YYEKEE (reference sequence). The germline V and J ends were trimmed by 0 bases and 0 bases, with 19 bases remaining between them. The CDR3 extends over 18 amino acids.

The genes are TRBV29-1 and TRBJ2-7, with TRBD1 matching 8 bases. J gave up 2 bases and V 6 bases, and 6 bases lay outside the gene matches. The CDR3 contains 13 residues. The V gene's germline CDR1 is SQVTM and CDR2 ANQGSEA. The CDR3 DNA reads TGCAGCGTCATGACAGGGGCGGCCTACGAGCAGTACTTC. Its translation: CSVMTGAAYEQYF.

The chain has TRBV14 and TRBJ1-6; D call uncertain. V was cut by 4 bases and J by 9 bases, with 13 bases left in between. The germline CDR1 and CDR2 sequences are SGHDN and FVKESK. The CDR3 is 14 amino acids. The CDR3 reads CASSLRMGGSPLHF. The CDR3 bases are TGTGCCAGCAGCCTACGGATGGGTGGTTCACCCCTCCACTTT.

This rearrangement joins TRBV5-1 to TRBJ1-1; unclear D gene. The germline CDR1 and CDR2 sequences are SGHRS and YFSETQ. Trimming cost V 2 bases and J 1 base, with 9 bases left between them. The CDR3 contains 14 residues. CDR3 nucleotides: TGCGCCAGCAGCTTAGCAGGCAGGAACACTGAAGCTTTCTTT. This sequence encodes CASSLAGRNTEAFF. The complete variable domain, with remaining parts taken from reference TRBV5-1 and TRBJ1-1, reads KAGVTQTPRYLIKTRGQQVTLSCSPISGHRSVSWYQQTPGQGLQFLFEYFSETQRNKGNFPGRFSGRQFSNSRSEMNVSTLELGDSALYLCASSLAGRNTEAFFGQGTRLTVV.

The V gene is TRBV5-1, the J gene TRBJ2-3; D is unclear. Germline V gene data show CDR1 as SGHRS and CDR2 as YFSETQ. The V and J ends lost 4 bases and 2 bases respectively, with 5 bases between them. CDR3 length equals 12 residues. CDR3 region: CASSGPTDTQYF. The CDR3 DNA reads TGCGCCAGCAGCGGCCCCACAGATACGCAGTATTTT. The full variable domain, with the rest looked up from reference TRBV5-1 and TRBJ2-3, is KAGVTQTPRYLIKTRGQQVTLSCSPISGHRSVSWYQQTPGQGLQFLFEYFSETQRNKGNFPGRFSGRQFSNSRSEMNVSTLELGDSALYLCASSGPTDTQYFGPGTRLTVL.

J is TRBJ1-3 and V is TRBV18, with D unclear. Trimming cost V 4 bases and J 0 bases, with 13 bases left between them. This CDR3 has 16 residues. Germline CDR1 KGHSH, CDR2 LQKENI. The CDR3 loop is CASSQGRPSSGNTIYF. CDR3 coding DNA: TGTGCCAGCTCACAAGGGCGCCCAAGCTCTGGAAACACCATATATTTT.

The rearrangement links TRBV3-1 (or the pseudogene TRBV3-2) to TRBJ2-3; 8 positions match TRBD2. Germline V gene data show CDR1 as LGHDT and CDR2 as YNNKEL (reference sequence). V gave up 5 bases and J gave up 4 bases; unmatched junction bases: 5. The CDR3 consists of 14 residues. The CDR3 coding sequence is TGTGCCAGCAGCAAGGGGACTAGTGCAGATACGCAGTATTTT. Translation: CASSKGTSADTQYF.

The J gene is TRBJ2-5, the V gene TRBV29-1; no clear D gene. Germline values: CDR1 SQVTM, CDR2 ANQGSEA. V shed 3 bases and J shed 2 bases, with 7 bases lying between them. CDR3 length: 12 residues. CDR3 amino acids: CSVDRVQETQYF. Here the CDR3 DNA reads TGCAGCGTTGACCGGGTACAAGAGACCCAGTACTTC. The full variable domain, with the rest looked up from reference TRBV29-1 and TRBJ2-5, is SAVISQKPSRDICQRGTSLTIQCQVDSQVTMMFWYRQQPGQSLTLIATANQGSEATYESGFVIDKFPISRPNLTFSTLTVSNMSPEDSSIYLCSVDRVQETQYFGPGTRLLVL.

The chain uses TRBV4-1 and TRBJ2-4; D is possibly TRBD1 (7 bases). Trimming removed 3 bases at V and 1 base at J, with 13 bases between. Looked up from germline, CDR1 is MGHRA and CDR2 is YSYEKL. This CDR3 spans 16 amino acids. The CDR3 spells CASSHQGGRAKNIQYF. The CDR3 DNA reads TGCGCCAGCAGCCACCAGGGGGGACGGGCCAAAAACATTCAGTACTTC.

DNA for the CDR3: TGTGCCAGCTCCCACACCCGGGCTAGCGGGAAAAAAAGCACAGATACGCAGTATTTT. This gives the protein CASSHTRASGKKSTDTQYF. The chain combines TRBV18 with TRBJ2-3, with 9 bases identical to TRBD2. The CDR3 loop spans 19 amino acids. Germline V gives CDR1 KGHSH, CDR2 LQKENI. Unmatched junction bases numbered 16, after V lost 6 bases and J lost 0 bases.

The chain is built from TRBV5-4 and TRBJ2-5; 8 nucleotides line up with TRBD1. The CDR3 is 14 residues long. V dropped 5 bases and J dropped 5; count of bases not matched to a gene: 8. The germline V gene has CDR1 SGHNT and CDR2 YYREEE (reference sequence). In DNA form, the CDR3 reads TGTGCCAGCAGGATGGGACAGGTGGGGGAGACCCAGTACTTC. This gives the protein CASRMGQVGETQYF.

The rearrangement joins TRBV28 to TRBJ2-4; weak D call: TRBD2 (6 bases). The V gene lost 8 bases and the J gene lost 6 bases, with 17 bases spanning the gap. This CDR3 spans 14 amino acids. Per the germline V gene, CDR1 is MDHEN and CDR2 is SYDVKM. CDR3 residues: CASHRPGLPNIQYF. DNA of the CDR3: TGTGCCAGCCACAGGCCGGGACTCCCAAACATTCAGTACTTC.

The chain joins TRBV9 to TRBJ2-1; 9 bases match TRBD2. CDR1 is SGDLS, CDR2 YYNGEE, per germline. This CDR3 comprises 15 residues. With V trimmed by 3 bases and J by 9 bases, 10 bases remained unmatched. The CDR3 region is CASSGSGTSFGEQFF. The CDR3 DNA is TGTGCCAGCAGCGGATCCGGGACTAGCTTCGGTGAGCAGTTCTTC. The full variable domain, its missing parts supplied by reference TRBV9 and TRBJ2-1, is DSGVTQTPKHLITATGQRVTLRCSPRSGDLSVYWYQQSLDQGLQFLIQYYNGEERAKGNILERFSAQQFPDLHSELNLSSLELGDSALYFCASSGSGTSFGEQFFGPGTRLTVL.

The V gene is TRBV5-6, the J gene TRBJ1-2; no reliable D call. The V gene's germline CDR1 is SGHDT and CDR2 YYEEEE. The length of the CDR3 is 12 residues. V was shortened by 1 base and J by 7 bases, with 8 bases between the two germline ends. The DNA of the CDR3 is TGTGCCAGCAGCTTGCAGCCGGGTGGCTACACCTTC. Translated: CASSLQPGGYTF.

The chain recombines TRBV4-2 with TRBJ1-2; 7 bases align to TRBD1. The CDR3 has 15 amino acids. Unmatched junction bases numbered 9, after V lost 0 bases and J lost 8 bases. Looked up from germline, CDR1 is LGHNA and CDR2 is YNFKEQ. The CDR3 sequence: CASSQEATGDWGYTF. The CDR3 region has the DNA TGTGCCAGCAGCCAAGAGGCCACAGGGGACTGGGGCTACACCTTC.

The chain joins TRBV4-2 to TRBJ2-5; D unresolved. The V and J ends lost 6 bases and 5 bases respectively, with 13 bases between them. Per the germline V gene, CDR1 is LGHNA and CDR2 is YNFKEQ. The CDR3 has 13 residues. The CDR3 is CASSRAAWETQYF. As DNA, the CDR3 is TGTGCCAGCAGTAGGGCCGCATGGGAGACCCAGTACTTC.

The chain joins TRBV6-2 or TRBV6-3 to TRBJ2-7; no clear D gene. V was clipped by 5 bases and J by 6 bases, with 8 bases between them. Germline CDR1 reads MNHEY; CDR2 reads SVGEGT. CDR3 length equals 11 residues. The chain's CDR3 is CASSDGSEQYF. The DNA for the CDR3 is TGTGCCAGCAGTGACGGTAGCGAGCAGTACTTC.

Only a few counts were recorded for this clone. The CDR3 loop is CASSPGTGRTEAFF. The DNA of the CDR3 is TGTGCCAGCAGCCCCGGGACAGGGCGTACTGAAGCTTTCTTT. The genes are TRBV7-8 and TRBJ1-1; TRBD1 matches at 9 bases. The germline V gene has CDR1 SGHVS and CDR2 FQNEAQ. V was pared by 5 bases and J by 5 bases, with 6 bases of the junction left unmatched. The CDR3 runs 14 residues.

CDR3 nucleotides: TGTGCCAGCAGCTTGGCCGGTAGAACCTACAATGAGCAGTTCTTC. Translation gives CASSLAGRTYNEQFF. The chain combines TRBV5-4 with TRBJ2-1, with unresolved D. V was trimmed by 0 bases and J by 2 bases, leaving 9 bases between them. Germline lookup yields CDR1 SGHNT and CDR2 YYREEE (reference sequence). The CDR3 has 15 residues.

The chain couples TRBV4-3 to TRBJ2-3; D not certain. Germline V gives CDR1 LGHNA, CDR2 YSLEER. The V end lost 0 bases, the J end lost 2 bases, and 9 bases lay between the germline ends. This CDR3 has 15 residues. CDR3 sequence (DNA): TGCGCCAGCAGCCAAGAAGACCGAATCACAGATACGCAGTATTTT. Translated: CASSQEDRITDTQYF.

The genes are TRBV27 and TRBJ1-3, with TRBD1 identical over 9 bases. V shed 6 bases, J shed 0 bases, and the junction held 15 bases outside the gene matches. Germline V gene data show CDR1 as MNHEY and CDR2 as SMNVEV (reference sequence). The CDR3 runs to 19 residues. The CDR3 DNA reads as TGTGCCAGCAGCCCGAAAATCCCGGGACAGGGCTACTCTGGAAACACCATATATTTT. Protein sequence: CASSPKIPGQGYSGNTIYF.

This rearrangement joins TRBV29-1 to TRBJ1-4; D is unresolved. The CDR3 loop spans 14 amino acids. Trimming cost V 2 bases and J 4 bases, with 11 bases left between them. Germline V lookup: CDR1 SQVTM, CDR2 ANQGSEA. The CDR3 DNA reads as TGCAGCGTTGAACATGGTTTGGGTAATGAAAAACTGTTTTTT. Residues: CSVEHGLGNEKLFF.

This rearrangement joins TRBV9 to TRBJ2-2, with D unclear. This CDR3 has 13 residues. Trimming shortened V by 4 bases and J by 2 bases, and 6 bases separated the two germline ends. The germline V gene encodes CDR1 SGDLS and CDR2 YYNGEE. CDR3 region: CASSPPNTGELFF. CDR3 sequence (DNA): TGTGCCAGCAGCCCGCCCAACACCGGGGAGCTGTTTTTT.

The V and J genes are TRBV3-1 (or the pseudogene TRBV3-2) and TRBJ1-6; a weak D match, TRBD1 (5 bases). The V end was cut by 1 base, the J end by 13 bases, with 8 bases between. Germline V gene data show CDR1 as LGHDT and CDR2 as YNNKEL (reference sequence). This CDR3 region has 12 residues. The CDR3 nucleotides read TGTGCCAGCAGCCAAGCAAGGGGTCCCCTCCACTTT. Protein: CASSQARGPLHF.

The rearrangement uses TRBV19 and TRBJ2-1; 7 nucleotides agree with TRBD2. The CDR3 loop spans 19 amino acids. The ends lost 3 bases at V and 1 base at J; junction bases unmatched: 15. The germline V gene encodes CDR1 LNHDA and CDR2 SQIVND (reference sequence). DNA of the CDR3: TGTGCCAGTAGTATTAAAGGGGACTACGGACCGATTTCCTACAATGAGCAGTTCTTC. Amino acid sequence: CASSIKGDYGPISYNEQFF. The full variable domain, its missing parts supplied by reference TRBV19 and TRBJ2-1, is DGGITQSPKYLFRKEGQNVTLSCEQNLNHDAMYWYRQDPGQGLRLIYYSQIVNDFQKGDIAEGYSVSREKKESFPLTVTSAQKNPTAFYLCASSIKGDYGPISYNEQFFGPGTRLTVL.

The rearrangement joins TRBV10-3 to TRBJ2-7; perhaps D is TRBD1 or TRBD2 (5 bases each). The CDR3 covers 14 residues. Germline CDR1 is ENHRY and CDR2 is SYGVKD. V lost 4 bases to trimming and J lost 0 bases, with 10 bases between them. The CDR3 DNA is TGTGCCATCAGTGCGGGACGGAGCTCCTACGAGCAGTACTTC. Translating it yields CAISAGRSSYEQYF.

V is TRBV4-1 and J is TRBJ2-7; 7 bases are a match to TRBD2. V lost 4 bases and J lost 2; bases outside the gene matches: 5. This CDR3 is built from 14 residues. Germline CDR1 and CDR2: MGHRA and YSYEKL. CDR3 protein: CASSPGEGPYEQYF. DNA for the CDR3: TGCGCCAGCAGCCCCGGGGAGGGGCCCTACGAGCAGTACTTC.

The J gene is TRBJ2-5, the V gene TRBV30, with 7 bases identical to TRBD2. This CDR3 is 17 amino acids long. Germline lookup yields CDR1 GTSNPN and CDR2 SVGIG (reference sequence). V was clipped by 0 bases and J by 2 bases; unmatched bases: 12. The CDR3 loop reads CAWSVAGTAQTQETQYF. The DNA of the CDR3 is TGTGCCTGGAGTGTAGCGGGAACAGCTCAGACACAAGAGACCCAGTACTTC.

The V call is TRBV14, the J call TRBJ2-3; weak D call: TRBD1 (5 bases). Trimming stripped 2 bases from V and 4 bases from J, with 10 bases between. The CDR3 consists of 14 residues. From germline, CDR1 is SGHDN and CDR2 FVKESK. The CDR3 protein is CASSQFQGADTQYF. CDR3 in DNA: TGTGCCAGCAGCCAATTCCAGGGCGCAGATACGCAGTATTTT. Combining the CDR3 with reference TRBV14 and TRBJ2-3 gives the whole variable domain EAGVTQFPSHSVIEKGQTVTLRCDPISGHDNLYWYRRVMGKEIKFLLHFVKESKQDESGMPNNRFLAERTGGTYSTLKVQPAELEDSGVYFCASSQFQGADTQYFGPGTRLTVL.

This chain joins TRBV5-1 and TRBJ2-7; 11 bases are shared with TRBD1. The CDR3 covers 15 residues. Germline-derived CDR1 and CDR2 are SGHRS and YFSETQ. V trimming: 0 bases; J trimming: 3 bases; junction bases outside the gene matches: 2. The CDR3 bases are TGCGCCAGCAGCTTGGAGGGACAGGGGGACTACGAGCAGTACTTC. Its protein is CASSLEGQGDYEQYF.